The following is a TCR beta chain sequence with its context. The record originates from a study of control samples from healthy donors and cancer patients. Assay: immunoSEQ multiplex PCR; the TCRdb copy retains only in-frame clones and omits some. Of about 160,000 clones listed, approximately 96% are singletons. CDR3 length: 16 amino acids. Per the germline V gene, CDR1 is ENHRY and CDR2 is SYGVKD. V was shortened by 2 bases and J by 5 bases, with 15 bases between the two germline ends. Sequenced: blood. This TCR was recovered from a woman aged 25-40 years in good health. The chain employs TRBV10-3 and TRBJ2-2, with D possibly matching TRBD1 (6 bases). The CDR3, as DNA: TGTGCCATCAGTGAGGTAGACAGGAGTAAAACCGGGGAGCTGTTTTTT. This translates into CAISEVDRSKTGELFF.